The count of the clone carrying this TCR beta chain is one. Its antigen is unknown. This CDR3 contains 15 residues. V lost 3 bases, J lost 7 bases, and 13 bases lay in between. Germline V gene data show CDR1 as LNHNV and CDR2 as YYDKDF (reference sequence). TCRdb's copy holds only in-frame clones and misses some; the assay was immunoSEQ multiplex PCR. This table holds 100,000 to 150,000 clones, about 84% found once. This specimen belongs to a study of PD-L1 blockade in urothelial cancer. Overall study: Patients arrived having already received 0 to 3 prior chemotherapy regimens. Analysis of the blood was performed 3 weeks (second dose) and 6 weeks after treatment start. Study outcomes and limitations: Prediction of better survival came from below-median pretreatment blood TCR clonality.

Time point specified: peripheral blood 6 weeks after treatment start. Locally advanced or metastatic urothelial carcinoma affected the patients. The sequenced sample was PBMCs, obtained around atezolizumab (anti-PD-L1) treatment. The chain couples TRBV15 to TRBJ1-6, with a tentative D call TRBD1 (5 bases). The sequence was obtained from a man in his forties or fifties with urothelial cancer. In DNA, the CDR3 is TGTGCCACCAGCAGCCAGACAGCGAACAATTCACCCCTCCACTTT. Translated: CATSSQTANNSPLHF.